This T cell receptor (beta chain) was profiled in a study of neurological immune-mediated disorders (dated by TCRdb to between 2018 and 2021). Looking at the study overall: Peripheral blood TCR-beta repertoires from HTLV-I-associated myelopathy (HAM/TSP) patients, multiple sclerosis patients and healthy controls were compared by UMI-based sequencing. Alongside PBMC samples, the set of more than 80 TCR-beta libraries contained longitudinal samples, technical triplicates, and paired CD4+ and CD8+ T-cell subsets that had been sorted. The cohort comprised about 71 subjects: about 14 HAM/TSP patients, 35 or so multiple sclerosis patients and approximately 20 healthy controls.

cDNA was synthesized by template-switch 5'RACE using a primer carrying a 10-nucleotide random unique molecular identifier by which each TCR transcript was tagged. Every sequencing run covered 15-18 subjects and yielded more than 180 million TCR-beta sequences. Total RNA was extracted with the RNeasy kit. The KAPA Real-time Library Amplification kit was used to amplify TCR-beta VDJ regions with primers targeting the TCR constant region and the 5'RACE anchor. A first PCR added sample indexes and Illumina adaptors, and a second PCR then raised library yield. The roughly 650 bp TCR product was size-selected on a 2% E-gel SizeSelection system after Ampure bead purification. Library quality was checked on a Bioanalyzer, concentration was measured with Qubit, and libraries were quantified with the Kapa Library Quantification kit before pooling. Libraries were sequenced paired-end 2 x 150 bp on an Illumina HiSeq 2500. To increase sequence diversity, about 23-32% phiX was spiked into each library pool. The original methods were these. Quality-filtered reads were processed with the UMI-based MiGEC pipeline, and over 85% of raw TCR sequences were removed by the MiGEC pipeline during error correction. VDJ genes were aligned to IMGT germline references, and clonotypes were defined by unique CDR3 amino acid sequence plus V-J genes. Clonal expansion, Shannon diversity, and CDR3 relatedness (CalcPairwiseDistances, ClusterSamples) were evaluated with VDJtools, and phylogenetic trees were built with CLCbio workbench. Using coefficient-of-variation modelling across technical triplicates, the study counted a clone as expanded if it had at least 8 unique UMIs. TCRdb trimmed the raw reads at Q25, called clones with MiXCR and kept productive beta chains. Under each unique CDR3 protein, matching rows form one entry showing the most common genes and DNA. The V and J calls and clone size come from TCRdb's table, not from the authors' own analysis. This sample has 15,000 or so distinct CDR3 sequences in its table, and less than 15% of those were observed once. The top ten clonotypes cover roughly two fifths of the sample.

The investigation overall reported the following: The highest TCR clonal expansion was observed in HAM/TSP patients, whereas the lowest was observed in MS patients, even when compared with healthy controls. Expanded clones from different subjects shared no identical CDR3 amino acid sequences, which suggests that TCR-beta repertoires were private in all groups.

In the germline V gene, CDR1 corresponds to SNHLY and CDR2 to FYNNEI. Deletion took 10 bases off V and 5 bases off J, with a span of 15 bases between the germline ends. Measured from the cysteine to the phenylalanine, the CDR3 is 12 residues long. The sequence is cut down to CDR3 DNA, 36 bases in frame from base 1. TCR libraries for sorted subsets were made from 1 million sorted CD4+ or CD8+ T cells. Peripheral blood was subjected to Ficoll-Hypaque density gradient centrifugation to isolate PBMCs, which were then cryopreserved in liquid nitrogen. Paired sorted CD4+ and CD8+ subsets came from healthy controls, HAM/TSP patients and MS patients. Notes on this clonotype: Its antigen remains unidentified. A much larger clone differs by one base, so this may be a read error.

The sequence derives from a female donor with HTLV-1-associated myelopathy (HAM/TSP). The rearranged chain carries TRBV2 and TRBJ2-7, and possibly TRBD1, on 5 matching bases. The sequencing sample was made of CD8+ T cells from blood. The nucleotide sequence reads TGTGCCAACAGGCTCCCACCCGACGAGCAGTACTTC. This codes for CANRLPPDEQYF.